A selection of T cell receptor beta chains follows, all from one sample in a study of Graves' ophthalmopathy and Graves' hyperthyroidism. TCRdb redid the calling of the multiplex PCR reads with MiXCR, one entry per CDR3 protein. The profile shows under 350,000 distinct CDR3 sequences, roughly a sixth of them singletons. Sequences were obtained from peripheral blood. Every receptor here comes from an adult man with Graves' ophthalmopathy. Each CDR3 is given with its conserved first and last residue. Each record gives: V gene, D gene, J gene, clone size, CDR3 DNA, CDR3 protein. A D gene is named only where the DNA matches it firmly. Clone sizes are given selectively: once, few, many, or a class where the clone is expanded.

>TRBV6-1|NA|TRBJ2-5|many
TGTGCCAGCAGTGAGGCTCAGGGTGCTCTTAGGACCCAGTACTTC
CASSEAQGALRTQYF
>TRBV6-1|TRBD1|TRBJ2-7|many
TGTGCCAGCAGTACAGTCCGCCGGGACAGGGCATACGAGCAGTACTTC
CASSTVRRDRAYEQYF
>TRBV15|NA|TRBJ2-2|many
TGTGCCACCAGCAGAGATAGGGTGATCGGGGAGCTGTTTTTT
CATSRDRVIGELFF
>TRBV6-2/TRBV6-3|NA|TRBJ2-7|NA
TGTGCCAGCAGTTACTCGGGTCAGCAGTACTTC
CASSYSGQQYF
>TRBV11-2|TRBD1|TRBJ1-1|many
TGTGCCAGCAGCGTCACCGGGACAGCGAACACTGAAGCTTTCTTT
CASSVTGTANTEAFF
>TRBV28|TRBD1|TRBJ1-5|NA
TGTGCCAGCAGGTTCTCAACAGGGGGTTGGTATCAGCCCCAGCATTTT
CASRFSTGGWYQPQHF
>TRBV19|TRBD1|TRBJ1-1|many
TGTGCCAGTAACCGACAGGGTGTCATGAACACTGAAGCTTTCTTT
CASNRQGVMNTEAFF
>TRBV27|TRBD2|TRBJ2-5|many
TGTGCCAGCAGTCTGACTAGCGGGAGGCTTGACCAAGAGACCCAGTACTTC
CASSLTSGRLDQETQYF
>TRBV7-9|NA|TRBJ2-5|many
TGTGCCAGCAGCTTAACACAGGGCCAAGAGACCCAGTACTTC
CASSLTQGQETQYF
>TRBV27|NA|TRBJ1-2|NA
TGTGCCAGCAGTTTATCTCGAGGACGCAACTATGGCTACAACTTC
CASSLSRGRNYGYNF
>TRBV10-3|NA|TRBJ1-1|few
TGTGCCATCAAGGGTCAAGGGCAGGCGGCGACGGAAGCTTTCTTT
CAIKGQGQAATEAFF
>TRBV6-1|NA|TRBJ1-5|NA
TGTGCCAGCAGGAAGGGGAGACAGTCTAGGGTGGACAATCAGCCCCAGCATTTT
CASRKGRQSRVDNQPQHF
>TRBV13|TRBD1|TRBJ1-2|few
TGTGCCAGCAGCTTAGACAGGGGTTCAGACGGCTACACCTTC
CASSLDRGSDGYTF
>TRBV11-2|TRBD2|TRBJ2-5|NA
TGTGCCAGCAGCCCAGGGACTACCCGAATGGGAGAGACCCAGTACTTC
CASSPGTTRMGETQYF
>TRBV20-1|TRBD1|TRBJ1-2|many
TGCAGCCCTACCGTCGGGACAGGGGACTATGGCTACACCTTC
CSPTVGTGDYGYTF
>TRBV19|NA|TRBJ1-5|many
TGTGCCAGTACCGGCGGGACGGATAATCAGCCCCAGCATTTT
CASTGGTDNQPQHF
>TRBV7-2|NA|TRBJ2-7|NA
TGTGCCAGCAGCTTATCCTCTCGACGAGAGCAGTACTTC
CASSLSSRREQYF
>TRBV12-3/TRBV12-4|NA|TRBJ1-2|NA
TGTGCCAGCTCTGAGGGTCCCATAAAAATTAGCTATGGCTACACCTTC
CASSEGPIKISYGYTF
>TRBV20-1|TRBD2|TRBJ2-5|many
TGCAGTGCTAGAACTAGCGGGAATGGGGCCCAGTACTTC
CSARTSGNGAQYF
>TRBV28|NA|TRBJ2-7|few
TGTGCCAGCAGTTTGGGACCGAGTACCTACGAGCAGTACTTC
CASSLGPSTYEQYF
>TRBV7-2|NA|TRBJ2-3|many
TGTGCCAGCAGCCCCCAGGGCGGGGATACGCAGTATTTT
CASSPQGGDTQYF
>TRBV12-5|TRBD1|TRBJ1-5|NA
TGTGCTAGTGGTTTGGTCCTAACAGGGGCTCAGCCCCAGCATTTT
CASGLVLTGAQPQHF
>TRBV10-3|NA|TRBJ1-2|many
TGTGCCATCAGTGTCGGGGAAGTATATGGCTACACCTTC
CAISVGEVYGYTF
>TRBV5-1|NA|TRBJ1-1|many
TGCGCCAGCAGCATGGCCGGGAACACTGAAGCTTTCTTT
CASSMAGNTEAFF
>TRBV6-1|TRBD1|TRBJ1-1|many
TGTGCCAGCAGGGACAGGGCCAGAGGGACTGAAGCTTTCTTT
CASRDRARGTEAFF
>TRBV11-2|TRBD2|TRBJ2-6|many
TGTGCCAGCAGCTTAGAACTAGCGGGGAGCTCTGGGGCCAACGTCCTGACTTTC
CASSLELAGSSGANVLTF
>TRBV7-8|NA|TRBJ2-5|NA
TGTGCCAGCAGCTTATCGGTGTACCGAGAGACCCAGTACTTC
CASSLSVYRETQYF
>TRBV12-3/TRBV12-4|NA|TRBJ1-5|many
TGTGTCAGCAGTTTAACGACAGGTAGCAATCAGCCCCAGCATTTT
CVSSLTTGSNQPQHF
>TRBV29-1|NA|TRBJ2-7|few
TGCAGCGTCCAGGGGTCCTACGAGCAGTACTTC
CSVQGSYEQYF
>TRBV27|NA|TRBJ1-5|many
TGTGCCAGCAGTTTACAGATAAACCAGCCCCAGCATTTT
CASSLQINQPQHF
>TRBV7-9|NA|TRBJ1-2|many
TGTGCCAGCAGCGACGGGACGGACTATGGCTACACCTTC
CASSDGTDYGYTF
>TRBV5-1|TRBD1|TRBJ1-1|many
TGCGCCAGCAGCTTGGCACAGGGGTTGGTCACTGAAGCTTTCTTT
CASSLAQGLVTEAFF
>TRBV11-2|NA|TRBJ2-5|NA
TGTGCCAGCAGCTCCGGACGGGCGGGGGAGACCCAGTACTTC
CASSSGRAGETQYF
>TRBV6-5|NA|TRBJ1-5|many
TGTGCCAGCAGTCCCACGGGGCAGGTAAATAGCAATCAGCCCCAGCATTTT
CASSPTGQVNSNQPQHF
>TRBV20-1|NA|TRBJ1-1|many
TGCAGTGCTAGAGCGCCCGGGGTGGGAAACACTGAAGCTTTCTTT
CSARAPGVGNTEAFF
>TRBV29-1|NA|TRBJ2-7|many
TGCAGCGTAGTACCGGGACACCAATCCTACGAGCAGTACTTC
CSVVPGHQSYEQYF
>TRBV2|NA|TRBJ1-3|NA
TGTGCCAGCAGTGAAGAAGGGGGGGGCAACTCTGGAAACACCATATATTTT
CASSEEGGGNSGNTIYF
>TRBV3-1|NA|TRBJ1-1|many
TGTGCCAGCAGCGCACTAACCAGGGGCGTTAATGAAGCTTTCTTT
CASSALTRGVNEAFF
>TRBV6-1|NA|TRBJ2-7|many
TGTGCCAGCAGTGCGAACTACCTCGAGCAGTACTTC
CASSANYLEQYF
>TRBV19|TRBD1|TRBJ1-5|many
TGTGCCAGTAGTACCCCGACAGGGTTTGGAGCGTGGCAGCCCCAGCATTTT
CASSTPTGFGAWQPQHF
>TRBV28|NA|TRBJ1-3|NA
TGTGCCAGCAGTTCGACCTACAGGGCTGGAAACACCATATATTTT
CASSSTYRAGNTIYF
>TRBV19|TRBD1|TRBJ1-6|NA
TGTGCCAGTAAGGACAGGGAGAATTCACCCCTCCACTTT
CASKDRENSPLHF
>TRBV19|TRBD1|TRBJ1-5|many
TGTGCCAGTAGCCGGGACAGGGTTATGGATCAGCCCCAGCATTTT
CASSRDRVMDQPQHF